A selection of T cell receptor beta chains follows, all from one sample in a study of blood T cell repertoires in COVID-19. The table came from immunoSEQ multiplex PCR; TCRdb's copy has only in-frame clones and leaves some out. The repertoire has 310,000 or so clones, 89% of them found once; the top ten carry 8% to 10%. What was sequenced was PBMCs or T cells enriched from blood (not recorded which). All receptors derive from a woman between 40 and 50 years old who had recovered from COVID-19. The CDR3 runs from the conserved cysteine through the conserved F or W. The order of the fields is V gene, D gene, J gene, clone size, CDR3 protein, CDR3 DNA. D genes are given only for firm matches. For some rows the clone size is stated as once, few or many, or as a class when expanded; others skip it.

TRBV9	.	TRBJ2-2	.	CASSVLAGSSTGELFF	TGTGCCAGCAGCGTACTGGCGGGGTCGAGCACCGGGGAGCTGTTTTTT
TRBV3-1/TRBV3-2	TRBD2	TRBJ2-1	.	CASSQVSGSHNEQFF	TGTGCCAGCAGCCAAGTCAGCGGGAGCCACAATGAGCAGTTCTTC
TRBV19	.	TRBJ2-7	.	CASSMLLSYEQYF	TGTGCCAGTAGTATGTTACTCTCCTACGAGCAGTACTTC
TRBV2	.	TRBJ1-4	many	CASTRGPNEKLFF	TGTGCCAGCACCAGGGGCCCTAATGAAAAACTGTTTTTT
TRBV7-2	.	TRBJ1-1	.	CASSLGRGSTEAFF	TGTGCCAGCAGCCTAGGCAGGGGTTCGACTGAAGCTTTCTTT
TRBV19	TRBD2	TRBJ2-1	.	CASSPPGLGPVEQFF	TGTGCCAGTAGTCCCCCGGGACTAGGGCCGGTGGAGCAGTTCTTC
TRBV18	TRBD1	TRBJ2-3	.	CASSPPGQITDTQYF	TGTGCCAGCTCACCACCGGGACAGATTACAGATACGCAGTATTTT
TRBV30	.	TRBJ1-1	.	CAWNWGRGCFF	TGTGCCTGGAACTGGGGACGGGGGTGTTTCTTT
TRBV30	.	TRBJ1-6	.	CAWSDSGIDNSPLHF	TGTGCCTGGAGTGACTCGGGGATAGATAATTCACCCCTCCACTTT
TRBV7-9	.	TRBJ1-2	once	CASSLQGIYGYTF	TGTGCCAGCAGCTTACAGGGAATCTATGGCTACACCTTC
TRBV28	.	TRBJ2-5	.	CASSPQGGRGETQYF	TGTGCCAGCAGTCCGCAGGGAGGCAGGGGGGAGACCCAGTACTTC
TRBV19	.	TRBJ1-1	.	CASSPRQNMNTEAFF	TGTGCCAGTAGTCCTCGTCAAAACATGAACACTGAAGCTTTCTTT
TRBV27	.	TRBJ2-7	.	CASSPIGGRSSYEQYF	TGTGCCAGCAGTCCGATTGGGGGCCGGAGCTCCTACGAGCAGTACTTC
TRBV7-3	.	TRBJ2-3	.	CASSLMAGRTDTQYF	TGTGCCAGCAGCTTAATGGCAGGTCGGACAGATACGCAGTATTTT
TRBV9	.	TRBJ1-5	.	CASSVGWANQPQHF	TGTGCCAGCAGCGTAGGCTGGGCTAATCAGCCCCAGCATTTT
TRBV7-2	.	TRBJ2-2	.	CASSLRGSAGELFF	TGTGCCAGCAGCTTAAGGGGGTCGGCCGGGGAGCTGTTTTTT
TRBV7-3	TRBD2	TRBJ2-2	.	CASSLNGGAATGELFF	TGTGCCAGCAGCTTAAACGGGGGGGCGGCCACCGGGGAGCTGTTTTTT
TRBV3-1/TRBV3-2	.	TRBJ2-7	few	CASSQGRNYEQYF	TGTGCCAGCAGCCAGGGGAGAAACTACGAGCAGTACTTC
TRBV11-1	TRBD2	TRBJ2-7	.	CASSFITGTSGTEQYF	TGTGCCAGCAGCTTCATAACAGGGACTAGCGGGACCGAGCAGTACTTC
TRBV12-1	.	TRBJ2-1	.	CASSFALGAGTRDEQFF	.
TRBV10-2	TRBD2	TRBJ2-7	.	CASSDPGLAGEEQYF	TGCGCCAGCAGTGACCCGGGACTAGCGGGGGAAGAGCAGTACTTC
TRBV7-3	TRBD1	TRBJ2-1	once	CASSSRTGSSYNEQFF	TGTGCCAGCAGCTCCAGGACAGGGAGCTCCTACAATGAGCAGTTCTTC
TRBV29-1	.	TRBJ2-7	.	CSATPGGSYEQYF	TGCAGCGCGACCCCAGGTGGATCCTACGAGCAGTACTTC
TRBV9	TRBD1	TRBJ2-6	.	CASSPYRGGANVLTF	TGTGCCAGCAGCCCTTACAGGGGTGGGGCCAACGTCCTGACTTTC
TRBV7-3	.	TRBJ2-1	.	CASSSTAGLHNEQFF	TGTGCCAGCAGCTCCACGGCGGGCCTTCACAATGAGCAGTTCTTC
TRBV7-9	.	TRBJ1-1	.	CASRLTGFNTEAFF	TGTGCCAGCAGACTTACAGGGTTTAACACTGAAGCTTTCTTT
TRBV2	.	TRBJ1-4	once	CASSERRTNEKLFF	TGTGCCAGCAGTGAAAGGAGAACTAATGAAAAACTGTTTTTT
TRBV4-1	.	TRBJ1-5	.	CASSQGEQGGNQPQHF	TGCGCCAGCAGCCAAGGTGAACAGGGTGGCAATCAGCCCCAGCATTTT
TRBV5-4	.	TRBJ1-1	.	CASSYQGLGNTEAFF	TGTGCCAGCAGCTATCAGGGTCTTGGGAACACTGAAGCTTTCTTT
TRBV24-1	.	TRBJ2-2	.	CATSRLAAGELFF	TGTGCCACCTCCCGGCTGGCGGCCGGGGAGCTGTTTTTT
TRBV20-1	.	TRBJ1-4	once	CSASPGALGEKLFF	TGCAGTGCTAGTCCAGGGGCGCTTGGCGAAAAACTGTTTTTT
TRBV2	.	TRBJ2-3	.	CASMQRKDTQYF	TGTGCCAGCATGCAGCGTAAAGATACGCAGTATTTT
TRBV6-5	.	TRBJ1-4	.	CASGATIGEKLFF	TGTGCCAGTGGCGCAACTATAGGTGAAAAACTGTTTTTT
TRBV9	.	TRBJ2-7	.	CASSVKPGSSEQYF	TGTGCCAGCAGCGTAAAACCGGGTTCGAGCGAGCAGTACTTC
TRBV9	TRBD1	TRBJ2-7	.	CASSGSGQGYEQYF	TGTGCCAGCAGCGGATCGGGACAGGGCTACGAGCAGTACTTC
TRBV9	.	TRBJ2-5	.	CASSVGDRREETQYF	TGTGCCAGCAGCGTTGGAGACAGGCGGGAAGAGACCCAGTACTTC
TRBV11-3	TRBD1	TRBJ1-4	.	CASSPRTGEGEKLFF	TGTGCCAGCAGCCCTCGGACAGGGGAGGGAGAAAAACTGTTTTTT
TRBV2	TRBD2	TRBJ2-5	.	CASKGLSGSQETQYF	TGTGCCAGCAAGGGACTAAGCGGGAGTCAAGAGACCCAGTACTTC
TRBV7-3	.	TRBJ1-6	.	CASSLNGGSNSPLHF	TGTGCCAGCAGCTTAAATGGGGGCAGTAATTCACCCCTCCACTTT